This TCR beta chain was recorded in a study of cytomegalovirus exposure and HLA in healthy donors. Study-level background: Earlier work reported 117 million unique TCR beta sequences from 150 million to 200 million T cells.

Both 60 Vbeta primers and 13 Jbeta primers went into the PCR. Clones were sequenced by immunoSEQ multiplex PCR, and TCRdb holds only the in-frame ones, with some missing. The data show 150,000 to 200,000 clones, more than 75% seen once. About this clone: Antigen specificity is unknown.

Study results and caveats: It was reportedly the case that the classifier diagnosed cytomegalovirus status with high specificity and sensitivity.

The V end was cut by 7 bases, the J end by 3 bases, with 12 bases between. Looked up from germline, CDR1 is LNHDA and CDR2 is SQIVND (reference sequence). This CDR3 spans 13 amino acids. While unrecorded immune exposures were likely, the donors were nominally healthy when sampled. This receptor was taken from a woman aged 45-65 years in good health and CMV-seronegative. The chain employs TRBV19 and TRBJ1-1; D uncertain. The specimen was PBMCs. This chain's CDR3 is CASNRGPDTEAFF. As DNA, the CDR3 is TGTGCCAGTAACCGAGGGCCCGACACTGAAGCTTTCTTT.